A single T cell receptor (beta chain) is shown here with its context. This clone was recorded only once. There is no known antigen for this receptor. There are no base qualities to consult, and no much larger clone falls within one base. The record originates from a study of cytomegalovirus exposure and HLA in healthy donors (dated by TCRdb to about 2017). About the investigation overall: An earlier analysis of under 600 of the donors reported 276 Gb of sequence data and roughly 110 million unique TCR beta sequences from 150 million to 200 million T cells. The study used immunosequencing to profile the T cell repertoires of more than 650 subjects and linked those repertoires to cytomegalovirus serostatus. The later analysis used no new phenotypic data to find candidate immune exposures, relying instead on TCR beta sequences and their occurrence across donors. The study aimed to test whether cataloging public T cell receptors could reveal signatures of past pathogen exposure. All discovery cohort repertoires had been generated using a single sequencing platform. A handful of DR-DQ haplotypes were handled as single units for association and clustering because linkage in the cohort was strong. The number of typed donors differed by locus: about 629-630 for A, B, C, DRB1 and DQB1; roughly 510 for DQA1; about 600 for DPA1; and some 470 for DPB1. A later analysis re-examined previously published TCR beta repertoires from more than 600 donors and added high-resolution HLA genotyping to investigate patterns of TCR occurrence. An early release covering about 600 HLA-typed donors comprised approximately 290 gigabases of sequencing data and 65 million to 100 million unique TCR sequences. A separate validation cohort of 100 to 150 different subjects was used in addition to the 666-subject first cohort. Among some 410 genotyped donors of the cohort, an average of around 240,000 unique TCR beta nucleotide sequences were sequenced per donor, around 20% of them non-productive. The study combined high-throughput TCR immunosequencing, statistical association of individual TCRs with disease status, and machine learning to predict cytomegalovirus infection status. Genome-wide SNP genotypes for about 60% of the roughly 670 donors were used in a later genetic analysis, which treated that subset as a discovery cohort. The genetic ancestry cluster associated with self-reported Caucasian donors included around 76% of the 300 to 450 genotyped donors. HLA typing included class I and class II loci at four-digit resolution. An earlier analysis of 587 of the donors applied high-throughput TCR beta sequencing to assess whether each TCR beta V gene segment acted as functional or pseudogenic. Alongside the repertoire data, information on donor age, sex, ethnicity and CMV serostatus was compiled.

The germline ends are 10 bases apart after V is trimmed by 3 bases and J by 3 bases. CDR1 and CDR2 were assigned from the germline V gene as MNHGY and SVAAGI. From its cysteine to its phenylalanine, the CDR3 spans 14 amino acids. Kept here is only the CDR3 DNA, which spans 42 bases and is read in frame from base 1. Receptor amplification or capture employed the immunoSEQ multiplex PCR assay. For the multiplex PCR, a mixture combining 60 forward primers for TCR Vbeta segments and 13 reverse primers for TCR Jbeta segments was used. Amplification of the CDR3 region of rearranged TCR beta genes was performed with a multiplex PCR assay on genomic DNA. The amplified TCR beta libraries were sequenced on the Illumina HiSeq System as 87-base-pair reads. The authors' pipeline ran thus. Across the 500 to 850 repertoires, a later analysis counted approximately 83 million unique TCR beta chains, some 11 million of which were shared by at least two donors. A nearest-neighbor algorithm error-corrected the raw reads and collapsed the reads into unique sequences, merging closely related sequences to remove PCR and sequencing errors. V, D and J gene segments were assigned by aligning CDR3 sequences to IMGT reference sequences. For a sequence to be retained, a match of at least six nucleotides was required to both a V gene segment and a J gene segment. Rearrangements were called productive when the CDR3 lacked stop codons and stayed in frame with V and J; all others were non-productive. CDR3 was defined according to IMGT convention as the region running from the second conserved V-encoded cysteine to the conserved J-encoded phenylalanine. The earlier analysis of some 550 of the donors excluded any sequence lacking an unambiguous match to a single V gene segment. An earlier analysis of 587 of the donors called V segments functional above 56.7% productive rearrangements and segregating when the between-donor standard deviation exceeded 5%. A statistical classification framework was developed to diagnose cytomegalovirus status using the catalog of TCR beta chain sequences. In a later analysis, TCR nucleotide sequences were compared against IMGT/GENE-DB human TR gene sequences so that V and J genes could be assigned. Using the TCRdist pipeline, a later analysis assigned CDR3 sequences along with most-parsimonious VDJ recombination scenarios. A later analysis defined each TCR beta chain by its CDR3 amino acid sequence plus V-gene family, and excluded reads lacking a unique V-gene family. In a later analysis, some 600 highly shared, low-generation-probability nucleotide sequences were removed to address suspected cross-contamination and a sequencing artifact. For each public chain, a later analysis derived a clonal expansion index from normalized ranks of inferred template counts within each repertoire. A later analysis computed generation probabilities with a VDJ recombination model fitted to out-of-frame rearrangements, and checked the results against IGoR. Hypergeometric tests were used in a later analysis to score TCR-TCR, TCR-HLA and TCR-CMV co-occurrence, with a repertoire-size bias correction applied to the TCR pairs. In a later analysis, false discovery rates were estimated by permuting HLA or CMV assignments 20 times. In a later analysis, co-occurring TCRs were grouped with DBSCAN, and TCRdist sequence similarity was added when clustering was performed within HLA-allele-positive subsets. Co-occurrence clustering excluded repertoires with fewer than 30,000 or more than 120,000 public chains, plus five with anomalous nucleotide sharing. Drawn from immuneACCESS, this table holds only the in-frame rearrangements with V and J called that TCRdb kept. Clones are partly lost; checked studies trace under half to an unresolved V gene and leave the rest unexplained. Clonal size and the V and J genes are those of that table, whereas D and trimming came from the DNA. The sample contains around 150,000 clones, less than 80% of them found a single time. The leading ten clones occupy about 6.8% of the sample.

What the research found in general, with its limitations: A later analysis reported that several top co-occurrence clusters appeared linked to parvovirus B19, influenza, CMV and Epstein-Barr virus. A later analysis found that TCR association rates varied across HLA loci, with DRB1 alleles showing the most associated TCRs and HLA-C alleles the fewest. Because some donors lacked HLA typing at each locus, the association tests relied only on the typed subset. Broadly in line with IMGT annotations, most TCR beta V segments showed up in productive rearrangements about 90% or about 30% of the time in an earlier analysis of 450 to 600 of the donors. In vitro tests confirmed that a few of the cytomegalovirus-associated TCR beta chains recognize cytomegalovirus antigens. It was suggested by the authors that the approach could potentially be generalized to other disease states and immunological phenotypes. The earlier analysis of around 600 of the donors excluded some 16 rarely observed V segments, including chromosome 9 orphons, because counts were too low. In a later analysis, most CMV-associated TCR beta chains were found to appear HLA-restricted, with HLA associations seemingly driven largely by CMV exposure. A further reported finding was that TCR beta sequences accurately predicted the HLA-A and HLA-B alleles for most subjects in the first cohort. Most TCR sequences were seen in very few donors, while some public TCRs were found in many individuals. In this cohort, only TCR beta chains were sequenced, and detectable features were limited by the absence of alpha or paired-chain data. Assigning TCR associations to individual alleles was difficult when HLA alleles, especially DR and DQ, strongly co-occurred. In both the original and validation cohorts, the classifier was reported to diagnose cytomegalovirus status with high specificity and sensitivity. For the cohort, immune exposure information was limited to CMV serostatus. The 87-base-pair reads could not distinguish some IMGT-functional V segments, including TRBV6-2 and TRBV6-3, so those segments were excluded. At a false discovery rate of 0.05, a later analysis linked 16,951 TCR beta sequences to specific HLA alleles. In the study, around 160 TCR beta chains were listed as associated with cytomegalovirus. Correlated functional status among segregating V segments might reflect linkage disequilibrium, but an unknown experimental factor could not be ruled out. The sequencing pipeline was judged likely to have produced a cluster of highly shared sequence variants as a technical artifact. Compared with equally common non-associated chains, HLA-associated TCR beta chains in a later analysis were more clonally expanded and had lower generation probabilities. Compared with the 666-donor mean, donors in an Asian-associated ancestry cluster had fewer N-insertions in productive TCRs, according to a later genetic analysis. The presence/absence analyses assumed that sequencing depth was roughly uniform across donors, and that assumption may not be true. In a later genetic analysis, a missense DCLRE1C variant was associated with V-gene and J-gene trimming of TCR beta chains, and the association was replicated in an independent cohort.

The cohort was made up of about 670 healthy bone marrow donors. All cohort members were sampled while nominally healthy, although unrecorded immune exposures were likely present. The donor was CMV seropositive and belonged to the group of about 290 seropositive cohort members. Every donor gave a peripheral blood sample, and the peripheral blood mononuclear cells from that sample were used for TCR beta sequencing. The Qiagen DNeasy Blood Extraction Kit was used to extract genomic DNA from the blood cell samples. This TCR was sampled from a man in his forties in good health and CMV-seropositive. Sequencing was performed on PBMCs. The chain is encoded by TRBV6-9 joined to TRBJ2-3, and possibly TRBD2, on 6 matching bases. The CDR3 region reads CASSYGGSTDTQYF. The DNA is as follows: TGTGCCAGCAGTTACGGGGGATCGACAGATACGCAGTATTTT.